The rows below give T cell receptor beta chains drawn from one sample of a study of cytomegalovirus exposure and HLA in healthy donors. The data were produced by immunoSEQ multiplex PCR, yet TCRdb's version contains in-frame clones alone and is incomplete. The sample table includes 120,000 or so clones. Input material: PBMCs. The receptors come from a man aged 18-30 years in good health and CMV-seronegative. CDR3s include the opening cysteine and the closing phenylalanine or tryptophan. Each record gives: CDR3 length, V gene, J gene, D gene, CDR3 DNA, CDR3 protein. A D gene is named only where the DNA matches it firmly.

length: 14; V: TRBV10-3; J: TRBJ2-5; D: .; DNA: TGTGCCATCAGGGGCGGGCACCCAGGAGAGACCCAGTACTTC; CDR3: CAIRGGHPGETQYF
length: 17; V: TRBV18; J: TRBJ2-7; D: .; DNA: TGTGCCAGCTCACCCTACTCGCCCTCCGGGAGTTCCTACGAGCAGTACTTC; CDR3: CASSPYSPSGSSYEQYF
length: 16; V: TRBV11-2; J: TRBJ1-1; D: TRBD1; DNA: TGTGCCAGCAGCCCCCAACCGACAGGGTTTGGATCTGAAGCTTTCTTT; CDR3: CASSPQPTGFGSEAFF
length: 15; V: TRBV6-1; J: TRBJ1-2; D: TRBD1; DNA: TGTGCCAGCACCCTCAACCCCGGGACAGGGAATGACTACACCTTC; CDR3: CASTLNPGTGNDYTF
length: 12; V: TRBV6-5; J: TRBJ2-1; D: TRBD1; DNA: TGTGCCAGCAGCGAAGGACAGGGCTCAGAGGTCTTC; CDR3: CASSEGQGSEVF
length: 14; V: TRBV5-1; J: TRBJ1-1; D: .; DNA: TGCGCCAGCAGCTTGGCGGGTAGCCTCACTGAAGCTTTCTTT; CDR3: CASSLAGSLTEAFF
length: 12; V: TRBV29-1; J: TRBJ2-1; D: .; DNA: TGCAGCGCCGGAGGGCGGAACAATGAGCAGTTCTTC; CDR3: CSAGGRNNEQFF
length: 15; V: TRBV7-9; J: TRBJ1-1; D: .; DNA: TGTGCCAGCAGCCGAAGAGGGAGGGGGTACACTGAAGCTTTCTTT; CDR3: CASSRRGRGYTEAFF
length: 15; V: TRBV11-2; J: TRBJ2-7; D: .; DNA: TGTGCCAGCAGCCTCTTTCCGGGGAGCTCCTACGAGCAGTACTTC; CDR3: CASSLFPGSSYEQYF
length: 14; V: TRBV5-1; J: TRBJ2-5; D: .; DNA: TGCGCCAGCAGCTTGGGTAGCGGTCAAGAGACCCAGTACTTC; CDR3: CASSLGSGQETQYF
length: 15; V: TRBV9; J: TRBJ1-5; D: .; DNA: TGTGCCAGCAGCATAGACAGTAATAGCAATCAGCCCCAGCATTTT; CDR3: CASSIDSNSNQPQHF
length: 14; V: TRBV14; J: TRBJ2-5; D: .; DNA: TGTGCCAGCAGCCACTCTAGCGTTCAAGAGACCCAGTACTTC; CDR3: CASSHSSVQETQYF
length: 17; V: TRBV10-2; J: TRBJ2-5; D: TRBD1; DNA: TGCGCCAGCAGTGAGATAGGACAGGGGGTGAGAGGGGAGACCCAGTACTTC; CDR3: CASSEIGQGVRGETQYF
length: 14; V: TRBV30; J: TRBJ1-2; D: TRBD1; DNA: TGTGCCTGGAGCGGTGACAGGGGGCCTTGGGGCTACACCTTC; CDR3: CAWSGDRGPWGYTF
length: 13; V: TRBV2; J: TRBJ1-1; D: .; DNA: TGTGCCAGCGGAAGGGGCACAGGGAATACAGCTTTCTTT; CDR3: CASGRGTGNTAFF
length: 15; V: TRBV2; J: TRBJ1-4; D: .; DNA: TGTGCCAATCAGCCCGGGGGACGATCTAATGAAAAACTGTTTTTT; CDR3: CANQPGGRSNEKLFF
length: 13; V: TRBV9; J: TRBJ2-1; D: .; DNA: TGTGCCAGCAGCGTAGCTACTAACAATGAGCAGTTCTTC; CDR3: CASSVATNNEQFF
length: 13; V: TRBV9; J: TRBJ2-5; D: .; DNA: TGTGCCAGCAGCGCCCCTGCTAGAGAGACCCAGTACTTC; CDR3: CASSAPARETQYF
length: 15; V: TRBV7-3; J: TRBJ1-1; D: .; DNA: TGTGCCAGCAGCTCAACCACGACACCGGGGGCTGAAGCTTTCTTT; CDR3: CASSSTTTPGAEAFF
length: 15; V: TRBV7-9; J: TRBJ1-2; D: .; DNA: TGTGCCAGCAGCTTAGGGCAGGGACTCATGGCGGGCTACACCTTC; CDR3: CASSLGQGLMAGYTF
length: 13; V: TRBV6-5; J: TRBJ1-5; D: .; DNA: TGTGCCAGCACCACAGGGAGCAATCAGCCCCAGCATTTT; CDR3: CASTTGSNQPQHF
length: 14; V: TRBV5-1; J: TRBJ1-2; D: .; DNA: TGCGCCAGCAGCTTGGCTGGCAGCCCTAGAGGCTACACCTTC; CDR3: CASSLAGSPRGYTF
length: 15; V: TRBV2; J: TRBJ2-7; D: TRBD2; DNA: TGTGCCAGCAGTGAAAGCGGGGGCTTCTCCTACGAGCAGTACTTC; CDR3: CASSESGGFSYEQYF
length: 13; V: TRBV28; J: TRBJ1-4; D: .; DNA: TGTGCCAGCCTCGACAGGAATAATGAAAAACTGTTTTTT; CDR3: CASLDRNNEKLFF
length: 11; V: TRBV29-1; J: TRBJ2-1; D: .; DNA: TGCAGCGCCCCGGGATACAATGAGCAGTTCTTC; CDR3: CSAPGYNEQFF
length: 16; V: TRBV7-9; J: TRBJ2-5; D: TRBD1; DNA: TGTGCCAGCAGCTTGGGGACAGAGGGGTTGCAAGAGACCCAGTACTTC; CDR3: CASSLGTEGLQETQYF
length: 14; V: TRBV6-5; J: TRBJ1-1; D: TRBD1; DNA: TGTGCCAGCAGCAAACAGGGGTGGAACACTGAAGCTTTCTTT; CDR3: CASSKQGWNTEAFF
length: 15; V: TRBV10-3; J: TRBJ2-3; D: .; DNA: TGTGCCATCAGTGGTGGGGCCGAACTGTCAGATACGCAGTATTTT; CDR3: CAISGGAELSDTQYF
length: 15; V: TRBV19; J: TRBJ2-6; D: .; DNA: TGTGCCAGTAATATTACACCGTCTGGGGCCAACGTCCTGACTTTC; CDR3: CASNITPSGANVLTF
length: 11; V: TRBV5-4; J: TRBJ1-2; D: TRBD1; DNA: TGTGCCAGCAGCTCCATCGGGGACAGGGTCTTC; CDR3: CASSSIGDRVF
length: 15; V: TRBV7-2; J: TRBJ1-1; D: .; DNA: TGTGCCAGCAGCGGGCAGGGTATTGTGGGCACTGAAGCTTCCTTT; CDR3: CASSGQGIVGTEASF
length: 12; V: TRBV2; J: TRBJ2-3; D: TRBD1; DNA: TGTGCCTCAGACAGGGGGCAGGATACGCAGTATTTT; CDR3: CASDRGQDTQYF
length: 12; V: TRBV28; J: TRBJ1-1; D: .; DNA: TGTGCCAGCAAAACCATGGGCGCTGAAGCTTTCTTT; CDR3: CASKTMGAEAFF
length: 15; V: TRBV19; J: TRBJ1-1; D: TRBD1; DNA: TGTGCCAGTAGTATAGTAGCAGGGGGCAACACTGAAGCTTTCTTT; CDR3: CASSIVAGGNTEAFF
length: 14; V: TRBV13; J: TRBJ2-3; D: TRBD2; DNA: TGTGCCAGCAGCTGGTCTAGCGGGGAAAATACGCAGTATTTT; CDR3: CASSWSSGENTQYF
length: 13; V: TRBV27; J: TRBJ1-1; D: .; DNA: TGTGCCAGCAGTTTCGTGACGGGAGCTGAAGCTTTCTTT; CDR3: CASSFVTGAEAFF
length: 14; V: TRBV15; J: TRBJ2-7; D: TRBD1; DNA: TGTGCCACCAGCAGAGACAGGGGGTACTACGAGCAGTACTTC; CDR3: CATSRDRGYYEQYF
length: 14; V: TRBV28; J: TRBJ2-4; D: .; DNA: TGTGCCAGCACGAACCTACTAGCCAAAAACATTCAGTACTTC; CDR3: CASTNLLAKNIQYF
length: 15; V: TRBV13; J: TRBJ2-7; D: TRBD1; DNA: TGTGCCAGCAGCTTAGTTGGGACAGGGGTCCACGAGCAGTACTTC; CDR3: CASSLVGTGVHEQYF
length: 13; V: TRBV18; J: TRBJ1-1; D: TRBD1; DNA: TGTGCCAGCTCACAGGGGGCGAACACTGAAGCTTTCTTT; CDR3: CASSQGANTEAFF
length: 12; V: TRBV19; J: TRBJ2-7; D: .; DNA: TGTGCCAGTAGCGGCAGGGACTACGAGCAGTACTTC; CDR3: CASSGRDYEQYF
length: 13; V: TRBV7-6; J: TRBJ2-7; D: .; DNA: TGTGCCAGCAGCCCCGGGGGGCTCTACGAGCAGTACTTC; CDR3: CASSPGGLYEQYF
length: 16; V: TRBV28; J: TRBJ1-3; D: .; DNA: TGTGCCAGCAGCCTAGATGGGTTCCTCTCTGGAAACACCATATATTTT; CDR3: CASSLDGFLSGNTIYF
length: 16; V: TRBV5-1; J: TRBJ2-6; D: .; DNA: TGCGCCAGCAGCTCCGTGGGGGCCTCTGGGGCCAACGTCCTGACTTTC; CDR3: CASSSVGASGANVLTF
length: 14; V: TRBV7-6; J: TRBJ1-2; D: .; DNA: TGTGCCAGCAGCTTAGGCGCCCTCTTTACCGGCTACACCTTC; CDR3: CASSLGALFTGYTF
length: 13; V: TRBV28; J: TRBJ1-2; D: TRBD1; DNA: TGTGCCAGCAGTGAGGGACAGGGTTACGGCTACACCTTC; CDR3: CASSEGQGYGYTF
length: 17; V: TRBV2; J: TRBJ2-1; D: .; DNA: TGTGCCAGCAGTGAAAAGGGGCAGCCAAGCTCCTACAATGAGCAGTTCTTC; CDR3: CASSEKGQPSSYNEQFF
length: 16; V: TRBV19; J: TRBJ2-1; D: TRBD1; DNA: TGTGCCAGTAGAACTCTCCCGGGACAGGGGGCTGGTGAGCAGTTCTTC; CDR3: CASRTLPGQGAGEQFF
length: 13; V: TRBV2; J: TRBJ2-7; D: TRBD1; DNA: TGTGCCAGCAAAACGGACAGGGATAGCGAGCAGTACTTC; CDR3: CASKTDRDSEQYF
length: 14; V: TRBV15; J: TRBJ1-1; D: .; DNA: TGTGCCACCAGCAGAGATCGTTCCTCCGTTGAAGCTTTCTTT; CDR3: CATSRDRSSVEAFF
length: 14; V: TRBV19; J: TRBJ1-2; D: .; DNA: TGTGCCAGTACCATCGCGGGCAGTTCAAGTGGCTACACCTTC; CDR3: CASTIAGSSSGYTF